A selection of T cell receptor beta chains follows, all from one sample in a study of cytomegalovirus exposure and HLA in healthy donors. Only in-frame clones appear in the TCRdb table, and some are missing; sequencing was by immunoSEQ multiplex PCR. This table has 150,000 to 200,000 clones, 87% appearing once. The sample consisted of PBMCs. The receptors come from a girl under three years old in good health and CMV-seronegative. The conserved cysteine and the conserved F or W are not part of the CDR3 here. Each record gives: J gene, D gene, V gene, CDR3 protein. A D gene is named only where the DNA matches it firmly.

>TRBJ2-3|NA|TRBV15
ATRQGGSRTDTQY
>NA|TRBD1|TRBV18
ASSPETGEDEQY
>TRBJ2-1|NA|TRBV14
ASSPDSRLIGDEQF
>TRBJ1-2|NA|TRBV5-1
ASSLAVGESYT
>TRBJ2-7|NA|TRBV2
ASSVSYEQY
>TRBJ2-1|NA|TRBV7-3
ASSLLFGSYNEQF
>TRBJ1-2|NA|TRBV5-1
ASSSKTGTYT
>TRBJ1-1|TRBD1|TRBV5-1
ASSGAGQGGTEAF
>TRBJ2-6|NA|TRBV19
ASILGQGRISGANVLT
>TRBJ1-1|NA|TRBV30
ASRSGSNTEAF
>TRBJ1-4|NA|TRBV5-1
ASSWGLTGEKLF
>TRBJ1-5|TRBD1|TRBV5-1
ASESDRAFSNQPQH
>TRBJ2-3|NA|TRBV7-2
ASSLRAMTDTQY
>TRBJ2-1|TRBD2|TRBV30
AWDPYRTSGLRNEQF
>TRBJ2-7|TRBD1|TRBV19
ASSIRPPGGSWLSYEQY
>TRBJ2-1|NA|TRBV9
ASSFRPLAVGSYNEQF
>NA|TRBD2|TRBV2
ASSEVISGGYEQY
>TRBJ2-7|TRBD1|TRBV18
ASSPGQIYEQY
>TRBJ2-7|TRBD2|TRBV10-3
AISESVAGASYEQY
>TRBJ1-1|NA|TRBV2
ASSVQGLNTEAF
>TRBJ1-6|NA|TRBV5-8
ASSFLGGTYNSPLH
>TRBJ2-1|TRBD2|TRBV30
AWSALADFYNEQF
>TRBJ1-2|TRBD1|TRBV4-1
ASSQDTGVGYGYT
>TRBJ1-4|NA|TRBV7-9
ASSPRGGLDEKLF
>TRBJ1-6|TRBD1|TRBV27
ASSTDRGSPLH
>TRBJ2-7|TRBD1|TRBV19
ASSPRQGYEQY
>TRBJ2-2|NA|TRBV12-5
ASGLAATGELF
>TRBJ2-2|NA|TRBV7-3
ASSLVGGRVSGELF
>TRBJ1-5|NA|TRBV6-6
ASSYRGYSNQPQH
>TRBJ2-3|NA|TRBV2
ASRGPSGDTQY
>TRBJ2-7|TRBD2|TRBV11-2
ASSLSASGKTYEQY
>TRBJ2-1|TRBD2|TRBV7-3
ASSLYSGSYNEQF
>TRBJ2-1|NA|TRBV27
ASSSAGRYNEQF
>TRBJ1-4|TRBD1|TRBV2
ASRGQLMNEKLF